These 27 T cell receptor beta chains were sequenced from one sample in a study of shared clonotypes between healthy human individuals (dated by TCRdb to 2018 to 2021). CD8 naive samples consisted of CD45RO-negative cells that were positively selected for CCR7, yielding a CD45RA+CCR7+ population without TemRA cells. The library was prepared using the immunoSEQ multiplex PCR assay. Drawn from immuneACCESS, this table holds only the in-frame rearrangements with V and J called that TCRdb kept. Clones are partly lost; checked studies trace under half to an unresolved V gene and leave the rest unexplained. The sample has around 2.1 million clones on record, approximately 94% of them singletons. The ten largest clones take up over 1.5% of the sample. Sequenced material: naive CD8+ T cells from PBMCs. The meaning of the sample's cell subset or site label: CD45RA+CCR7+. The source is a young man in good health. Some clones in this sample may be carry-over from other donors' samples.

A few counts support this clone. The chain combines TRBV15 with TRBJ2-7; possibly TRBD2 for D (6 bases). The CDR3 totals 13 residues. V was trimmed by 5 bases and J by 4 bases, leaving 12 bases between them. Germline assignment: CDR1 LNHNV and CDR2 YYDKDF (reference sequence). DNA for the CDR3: TGTGCCACCAGCTTCGGGGAGGCTTACGAGCAGTACTTC. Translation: CATSFGEAYEQYF.

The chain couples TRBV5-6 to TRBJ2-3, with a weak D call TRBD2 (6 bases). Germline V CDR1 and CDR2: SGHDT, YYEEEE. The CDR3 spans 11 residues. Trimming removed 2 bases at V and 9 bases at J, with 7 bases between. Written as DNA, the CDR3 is TGTGCCAGCAGCTTAGGAGGGACGCAGTATTTT. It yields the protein CASSLGGTQYF.

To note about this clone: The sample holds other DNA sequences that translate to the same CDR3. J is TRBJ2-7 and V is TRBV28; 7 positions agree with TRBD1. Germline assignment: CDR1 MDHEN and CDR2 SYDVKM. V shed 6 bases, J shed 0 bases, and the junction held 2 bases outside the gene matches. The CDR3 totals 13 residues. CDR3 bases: TGTGCCAGCAGGGGGACAGCCTCCTACGAGCAGTACTTC. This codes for CASRGTASYEQYF. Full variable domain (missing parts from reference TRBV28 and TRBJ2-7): DVKVTQSSRYLVKRTGEKVFLECVQDMDHENMFWYRQDPGLGLRLIYFSYDVKMKEKGDIPEGYSVSREKKERFSLILESASTNQTSMYLCASRGTASYEQYFGPGTRLTVT.

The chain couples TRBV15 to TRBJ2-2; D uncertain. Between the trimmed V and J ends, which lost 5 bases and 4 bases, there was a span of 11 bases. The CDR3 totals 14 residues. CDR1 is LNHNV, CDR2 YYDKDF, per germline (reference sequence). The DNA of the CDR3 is TGTGCCACCAGCCCTGGAGACTCCACCGGGGAGCTGTTTTTT. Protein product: CATSPGDSTGELFF.

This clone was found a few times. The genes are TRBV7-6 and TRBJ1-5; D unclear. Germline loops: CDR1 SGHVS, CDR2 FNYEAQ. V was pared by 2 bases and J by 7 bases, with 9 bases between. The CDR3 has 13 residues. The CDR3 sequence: CASSLNPGQPQHF. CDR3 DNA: TGTGCCAGCAGCTTAAATCCGGGGCAGCCCCAGCATTTT.

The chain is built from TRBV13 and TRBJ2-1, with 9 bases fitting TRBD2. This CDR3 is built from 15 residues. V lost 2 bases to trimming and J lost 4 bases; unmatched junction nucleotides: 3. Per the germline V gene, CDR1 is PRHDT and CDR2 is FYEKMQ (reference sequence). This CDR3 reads CASSLRLADYNEQFF. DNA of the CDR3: TGTGCCAGCAGCTTACGACTAGCGGATTACAATGAGCAGTTCTTC.

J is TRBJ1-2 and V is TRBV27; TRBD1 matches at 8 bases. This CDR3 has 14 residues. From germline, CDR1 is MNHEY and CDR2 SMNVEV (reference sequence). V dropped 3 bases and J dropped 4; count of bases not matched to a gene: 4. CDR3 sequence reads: CASSFRTGSYGYTF. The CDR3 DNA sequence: TGTGCCAGCAGTTTCCGGACAGGGAGCTATGGCTACACCTTC.

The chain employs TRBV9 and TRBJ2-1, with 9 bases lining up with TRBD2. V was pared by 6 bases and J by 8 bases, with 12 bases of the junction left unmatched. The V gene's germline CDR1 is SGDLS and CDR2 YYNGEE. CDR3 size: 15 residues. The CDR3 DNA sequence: TGTGCCAGCACCCCCAGGGGACTAGCCTTAGATGAGCAGTTCTTC. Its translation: CASTPRGLALDEQFF.

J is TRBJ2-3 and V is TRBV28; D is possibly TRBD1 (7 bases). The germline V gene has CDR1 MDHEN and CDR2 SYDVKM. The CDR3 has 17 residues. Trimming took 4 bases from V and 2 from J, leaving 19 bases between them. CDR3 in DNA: TGTGCCAGCAGTTGGGACAGACTAGGGGGGTACACAGATACGCAGTATTTT. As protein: CASSWDRLGGYTDTQYF.

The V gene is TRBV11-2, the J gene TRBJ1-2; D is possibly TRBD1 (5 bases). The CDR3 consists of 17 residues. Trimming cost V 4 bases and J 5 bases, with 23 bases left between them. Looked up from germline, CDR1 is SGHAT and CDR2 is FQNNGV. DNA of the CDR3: TGTGCCAGCAGCTCACCCCCGGGGGAGGGTCGGTGGTATGGCTACACCTTC. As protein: CASSSPPGEGRWYGYTF.

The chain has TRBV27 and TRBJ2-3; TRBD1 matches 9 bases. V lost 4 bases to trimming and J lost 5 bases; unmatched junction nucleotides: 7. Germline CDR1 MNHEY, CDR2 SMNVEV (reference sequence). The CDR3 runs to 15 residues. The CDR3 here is CASSSTGTGLDTQYF. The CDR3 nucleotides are TGTGCCAGCAGTTCGACCGGGACAGGGTTAGATACGCAGTATTTT.

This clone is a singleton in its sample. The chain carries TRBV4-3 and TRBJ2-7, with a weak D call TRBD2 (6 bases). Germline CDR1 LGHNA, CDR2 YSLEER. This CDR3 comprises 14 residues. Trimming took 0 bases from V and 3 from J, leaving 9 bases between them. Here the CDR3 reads CASSQEEGNYEQYF. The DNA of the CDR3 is TGCGCCAGCAGCCAAGAGGAGGGGAACTACGAGCAGTACTTC.

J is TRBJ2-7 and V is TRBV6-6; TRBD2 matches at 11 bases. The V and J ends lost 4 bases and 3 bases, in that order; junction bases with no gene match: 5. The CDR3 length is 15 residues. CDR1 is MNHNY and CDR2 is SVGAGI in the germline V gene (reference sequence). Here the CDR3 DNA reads TGTGCCAGCAGTTCGGGACTAGCGGAGTTCTACGAGCAGTACTTC. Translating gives CASSSGLAEFYEQYF.

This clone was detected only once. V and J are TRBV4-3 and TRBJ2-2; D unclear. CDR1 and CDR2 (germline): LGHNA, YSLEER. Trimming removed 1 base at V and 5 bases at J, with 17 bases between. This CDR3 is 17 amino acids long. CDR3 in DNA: TGCGCCAGCAGCCAAGTGGCCCTGGTGGGAAGAACCGGGGAGCTGTTTTTT. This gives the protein CASSQVALVGRTGELFF.

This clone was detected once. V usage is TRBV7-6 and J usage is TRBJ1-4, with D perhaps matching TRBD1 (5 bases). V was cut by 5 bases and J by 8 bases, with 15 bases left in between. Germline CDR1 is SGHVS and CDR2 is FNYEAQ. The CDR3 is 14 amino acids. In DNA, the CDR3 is TGTGCCAGCAGCCCTGATCGCCGGGGGGAAAAACTGTTTTTT. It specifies CASSPDRRGEKLFF.

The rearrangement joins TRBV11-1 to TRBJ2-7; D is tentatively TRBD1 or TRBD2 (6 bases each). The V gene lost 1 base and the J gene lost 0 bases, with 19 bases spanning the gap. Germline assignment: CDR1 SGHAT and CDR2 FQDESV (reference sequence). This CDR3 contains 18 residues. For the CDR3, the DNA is TGTGCCAGCAGCTTAGGACCCGGGGTCGGGGGCAGCTCCTACGAGCAGTACTTC. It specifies CASSLGPGVGGSSYEQYF.

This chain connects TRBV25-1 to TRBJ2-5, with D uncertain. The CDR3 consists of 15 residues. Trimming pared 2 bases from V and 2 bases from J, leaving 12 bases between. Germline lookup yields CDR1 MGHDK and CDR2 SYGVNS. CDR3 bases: TGTGCCAGCAGTGAACCGGGTATGGGGCAAGAGACCCAGTACTTC. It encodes CASSEPGMGQETQYF.

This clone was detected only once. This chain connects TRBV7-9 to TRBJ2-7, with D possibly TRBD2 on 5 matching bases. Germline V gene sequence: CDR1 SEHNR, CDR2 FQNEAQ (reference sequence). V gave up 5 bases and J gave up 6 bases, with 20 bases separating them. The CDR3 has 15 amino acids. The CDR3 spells CASSAPRTGVSEQYF. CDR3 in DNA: TGTGCCAGCAGCGCGCCGAGGACTGGGGTCTCCGAGCAGTACTTC.

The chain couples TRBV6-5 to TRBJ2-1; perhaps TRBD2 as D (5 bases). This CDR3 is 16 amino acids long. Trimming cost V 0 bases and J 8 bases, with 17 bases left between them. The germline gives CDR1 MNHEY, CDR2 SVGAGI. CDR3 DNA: TGTGCCAGCAGTTACTCAGGACGGGAAAATCCGGATGAGCAGTTCTTC. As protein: CASSYSGRENPDEQFF.

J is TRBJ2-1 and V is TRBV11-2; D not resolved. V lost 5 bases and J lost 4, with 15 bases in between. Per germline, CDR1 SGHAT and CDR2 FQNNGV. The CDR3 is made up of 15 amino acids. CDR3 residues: CASSPSAAAYNEQFF. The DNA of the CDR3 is TGTGCCAGCAGCCCCTCGGCAGCCGCGTACAATGAGCAGTTCTTC.

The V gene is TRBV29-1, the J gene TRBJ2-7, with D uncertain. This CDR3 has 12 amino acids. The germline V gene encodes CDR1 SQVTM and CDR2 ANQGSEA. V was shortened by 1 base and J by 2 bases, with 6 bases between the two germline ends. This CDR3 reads CSVEAEPYEQYF. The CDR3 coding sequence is TGCAGCGTTGAAGCAGAGCCCTACGAGCAGTACTTC.

The DNA for the CDR3 is TGTGCCAGCAGCCACGCTGCGGGACAGGGAGCAGGGGCCAACGTCCTGACTTTC. Its translation: CASSHAAGQGAGANVLTF. The V and J genes are TRBV7-3 and TRBJ2-6; TRBD1 matches at 9 bases. V was pared by 5 bases and J by 4 bases, with 12 bases of the junction left unmatched. CDR3 length: 18 residues. CDR1 SGHTA and CDR2 FQGTGA come from the germline V gene.

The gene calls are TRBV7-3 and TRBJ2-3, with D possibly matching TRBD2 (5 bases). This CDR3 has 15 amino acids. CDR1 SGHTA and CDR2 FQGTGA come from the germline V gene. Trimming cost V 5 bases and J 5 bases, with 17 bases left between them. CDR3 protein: CASSQTGILGDTQYF. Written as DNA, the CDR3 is TGTGCCAGCAGCCAAACGGGGATATTGGGAGATACGCAGTATTTT.

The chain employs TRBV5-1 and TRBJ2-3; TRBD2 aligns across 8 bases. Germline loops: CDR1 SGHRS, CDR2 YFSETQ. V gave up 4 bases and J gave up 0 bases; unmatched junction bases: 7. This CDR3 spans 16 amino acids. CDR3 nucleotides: TGCGCCAGCAGCGCGCCGCGGGGGGTTAGCACAGATACGCAGTATTTT. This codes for CASSAPRGVSTDTQYF.

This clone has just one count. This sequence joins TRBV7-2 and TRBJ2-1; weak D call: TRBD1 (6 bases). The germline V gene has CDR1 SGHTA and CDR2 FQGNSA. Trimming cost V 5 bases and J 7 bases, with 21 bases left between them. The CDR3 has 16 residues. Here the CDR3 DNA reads TGTGCCAGCAGCCCAGGGTGGGCAGGGGAGTGGAATGAGCAGTTCTTC. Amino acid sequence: CASSPGWAGEWNEQFF.

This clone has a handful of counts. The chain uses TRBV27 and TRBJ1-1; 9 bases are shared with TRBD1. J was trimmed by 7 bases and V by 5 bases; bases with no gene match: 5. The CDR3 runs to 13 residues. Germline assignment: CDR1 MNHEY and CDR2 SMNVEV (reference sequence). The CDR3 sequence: CASSPDRGLEAFF. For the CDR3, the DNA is TGTGCCAGCAGTCCGGACAGGGGCCTTGAAGCTTTCTTT.

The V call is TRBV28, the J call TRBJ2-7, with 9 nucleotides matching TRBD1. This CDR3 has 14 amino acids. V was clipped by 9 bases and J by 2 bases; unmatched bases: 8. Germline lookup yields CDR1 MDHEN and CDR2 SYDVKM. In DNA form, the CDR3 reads TGTGCCAGTAAGGGGGACAGGGAAACCTACGAGCAGTACTTC. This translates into CASKGDRETYEQYF.